Below, 25 T cell receptor beta chains from the same sample are listed, as sequenced in a study of cytomegalovirus exposure and HLA in healthy donors. The PCR contained 60 Vbeta and 13 Jbeta primers. Profiled with immunoSEQ multiplex PCR; TCRdb holds only in-frame clones, not every one. Seen in this sample are around 100,000 clones; the ten most common clones hold 6.5% to 7%. Material: PBMCs. The receptors stem from a man in his forties in good health and CMV-seropositive.

The rearrangement uses TRBV5-1 and TRBJ2-1, with D perhaps matching TRBD1 (6 bases). CDR3 length: 15 residues. The V and J ends lost 7 bases and 5 bases respectively, with 19 bases between them. From germline, CDR1 is SGHRS and CDR2 YFSETQ. The CDR3 DNA follows: TGCGCCAGCCTCCCGGGACATCGGGCGGACAATGAGCAGTTCTTC. Protein sequence: CASLPGHRADNEQFF.

The chain recombines TRBV7-6 with TRBJ1-1; D gene ambiguous. Looked up from germline, CDR1 is SGHVS and CDR2 is FNYEAQ. The germline V and J ends were trimmed by 4 bases and 4 bases, with 13 bases remaining between them. This CDR3 spans 14 amino acids. CDR3 in amino acids: CASSSQSVGTEAFF. CDR3 sequence (DNA): TGTGCCAGCAGCTCCCAATCGGTTGGCACTGAAGCTTTCTTT.

The rearrangement links TRBV18 to TRBJ2-7; TRBD1 aligns across 9 bases. CDR1 and CDR2 (germline): KGHSH, LQKENI. Losses at the gene ends were 6 bases for V and 3 bases for J; bases not matched to a gene: 3. The CDR3 is 13 residues long. This chain's CDR3 is CASSGTGSYEQYF. CDR3 coding DNA: TGTGCCAGCTCGGGGACAGGGAGCTACGAGCAGTACTTC.

This chain uses TRBV2 with TRBJ1-5; 12 bases map to TRBD1. Trimming at V came to 7 bases and at J to 6 bases, leaving 4 bases not matched to a gene. The germline V gene has CDR1 SNHLY and CDR2 FYNNEI. The CDR3 spans 14 residues. CDR3 residues: CASKGQGASQPQHF. CDR3 nucleotides: TGTGCCAGCAAGGGACAGGGGGCCTCTCAGCCCCAGCATTTT.

This chain uses TRBV29-1 with TRBJ1-1; D is unclear. The germline CDR1 and CDR2 sequences are SQVTM and ANQGSEA. This CDR3 contains 12 residues. The V gene lost 6 bases and the J gene lost 1 base, with 9 bases spanning the gap. This CDR3 reads CSVSVQNTEAFF. The DNA of the CDR3 is TGCAGCGTGTCAGTCCAGAACACTGAAGCTTTCTTT.

The chain is built from TRBV5-6 and TRBJ2-7; 9 nucleotides align to TRBD2. The V and J ends lost 0 bases and 7 bases, in that order; junction bases with no gene match: 8. The CDR3 has 15 residues. Germline V CDR1 and CDR2: SGHDT, YYEEEE. The CDR3 here is CASSLGGVAGAEQYF. In nucleotides, the CDR3 is TGTGCCAGCAGCTTGGGGGGGGTAGCGGGAGCGGAGCAGTACTTC.

The chain uses TRBV6-6 and TRBJ2-7; a possible D gene is TRBD2 (6 bases). The CDR3 loop spans 13 amino acids. V was pared by 5 bases and J by 3 bases, with 11 bases between. CDR1 MNHNY and CDR2 SVGAGI come from the germline V gene (reference sequence). The CDR3 sequence is CASSGTFVYEQYF. The CDR3 DNA sequence: TGTGCCAGCAGTGGGACTTTCGTCTACGAGCAGTACTTC.

The rearrangement links TRBV7-2 to TRBJ1-1; tentative D call: TRBD1 (5 bases). Germline V gene data show CDR1 as SGHTA and CDR2 as FQGNSA. The CDR3 runs 14 residues. Trimming stripped 2 bases from V and 1 base from J, with 8 bases between. This chain's CDR3 is CASSLTGRNTEAFF. The CDR3 DNA is TGTGCCAGCAGCTTAACAGGACGGAACACTGAAGCTTTCTTT. Filled out from reference TRBV7-2 and TRBJ1-1, the complete variable domain reads GAGVSQSPSNKVTEKGKDVELRCDPISGHTALYWYRQSLGQGLEFLIYFQGNSAPDKSGLPSDRFSAERTGGSVSTLTIQRTQQEDSAVYLCASSLTGRNTEAFFGQGTRLTVV.

V usage is TRBV6-5 and J usage is TRBJ2-7; TRBD2 agrees at 12 bases. This CDR3 contains 15 residues. J gave up 0 bases and V 6 bases, and 3 bases lay outside the gene matches. Germline V gene data show CDR1 as MNHEY and CDR2 as SVGAGI. CDR3 sequence reads: CASSPTSGSSYEQYF. The CDR3 DNA reads as TGTGCCAGCAGCCCGACTAGCGGGAGCTCCTACGAGCAGTACTTC.

The rearrangement uses TRBV5-1 and TRBJ2-7, with D unresolved. The CDR3 extends over 14 amino acids. Looked up from germline, CDR1 is SGHRS and CDR2 is YFSETQ. Trimming pared 4 bases from V and 0 bases from J, leaving 11 bases between. Here the CDR3 DNA reads TGCGCCAGCAGCCCCACGAGTAGCTCCTACGAGCAGTACTTC. This gives the protein CASSPTSSSYEQYF. The entire variable domain, with the rest obtained from reference TRBV5-1 and TRBJ2-7, is as follows: KAGVTQTPRYLIKTRGQQVTLSCSPISGHRSVSWYQQTPGQGLQFLFEYFSETQRNKGNFPGRFSGRQFSNSRSEMNVSTLELGDSALYLCASSPTSSSYEQYFGPGTRLTVT.

This sequence joins TRBV4-1 and TRBJ2-2, with 12 bases that match TRBD1. From germline, CDR1 is MGHRA and CDR2 YSYEKL. The CDR3 covers 17 residues. After removal of 0 bases from V and 5 bases from J, the junction contained 4 bases not matched to a gene. The CDR3 DNA sequence: TGCGCCAGCAGCCAAGATCGGGACAGGGGGCTGACCGGGGAGCTGTTTTTT. This translates into CASSQDRDRGLTGELFF.

CDR3 loop: CASSLGGTYNEQFF. The CDR3 coding sequence is TGTGCCAGCAGTTTAGGCGGGACCTACAATGAGCAGTTCTTC. The J gene is TRBJ2-1, the V gene TRBV27; D is possibly TRBD2 (6 bases). Germline V CDR1 and CDR2: MNHEY, SMNVEV (reference sequence). This CDR3 has 14 amino acids. The germline V and J ends were trimmed by 2 bases and 2 bases, with 7 bases remaining between them.

The rearrangement uses TRBV7-3 and TRBJ2-5; D may be TRBD1 (6 bases). CDR3 size: 16 residues. Per germline, CDR1 SGHTA and CDR2 FQGTGA. The V and J ends lost 1 base and 5 bases respectively, with 17 bases between them. CDR3 nucleotides: TGTGCCAGCAGCTTAAACCCGGGACATCCCAGTGAGACCCAGTACTTC. It yields the protein CASSLNPGHPSETQYF.

The J gene is TRBJ2-1, the V gene TRBV7-9; possible D gene TRBD2, 5 bases. Trimming shortened V by 5 bases and J by 6 bases, and 8 bases separated the two germline ends. The CDR3 spans 12 residues. Germline V gene sequence: CDR1 SEHNR, CDR2 FQNEAQ (reference sequence). DNA of the CDR3: TGTGCCAGCAGCCGGGAAGGCAATGAGCAGTTCTTC. It yields the protein CASSREGNEQFF.

The CDR3 is CASSIYRDNNQPQHF. CDR3 DNA sequence: TGTGCCAGCAGTATTTACCGGGACAACAATCAGCCCCAGCATTTT. V gene TRBV6-6 combines with J gene TRBJ1-5, with a weak D call TRBD1 (6 bases). V lost 5 bases to trimming and J lost 3 bases, with 14 bases between them. This CDR3 has 15 residues. Germline V CDR1 and CDR2: MNHNY, SVGAGI (reference sequence).

V usage is TRBV18 and J usage is TRBJ1-2; no firm D call. Germline CDR1 and CDR2: KGHSH and LQKENI. V was clipped by 3 bases and J by 3 bases, with 11 bases between them. The CDR3 totals 14 residues. In nucleotides, the CDR3 is TGTGCCAGCTCACCCGCGTTCGGTTACTATGGCTACACCTTC. Translated: CASSPAFGYYGYTF.

The chain carries TRBV5-4 and TRBJ1-1; 8 nucleotides line up with TRBD1. CDR1 is SGHNT and CDR2 is YYREEE in the germline V gene (reference sequence). This CDR3 is 15 amino acids long. Trimming cost V 2 bases and J 5 bases; bases outside gene matches: 8. CDR3 residues: CASSLPTGAETEAFF. CDR3 DNA: TGTGCCAGCAGCTTACCGACAGGGGCAGAGACTGAAGCTTTCTTT.

The chain uses TRBV5-1 and TRBJ1-2; 7 bases agree with TRBD1. The CDR3 is made up of 14 amino acids. Trimming took 0 bases from V and 2 from J; bases not matched to a gene: 1. In germline, CDR1 is SGHRS, CDR2 YFSETQ. CDR3 coding DNA: TGCGCCAGCAGCTTGGAACAGGGGAACTATGGCTACACCTTC. Translating it yields CASSLEQGNYGYTF.

The J gene is TRBJ1-1, the V gene TRBV7-2; D is perhaps TRBD1 (5 bases). Germline loops: CDR1 SGHTA, CDR2 FQGNSA. There are 14 residues in the CDR3. V lost 1 base and J 8 bases, leaving 14 bases between the germline ends. CDR3 bases: TGTGCCAGCAGCTTAGAGTTTGGGGGGGGAGAAGCTTTCTTT. This translates into CASSLEFGGGEAFF.

V gene TRBV19 combines with J gene TRBJ1-5; 7 bases match TRBD1. V was clipped by 6 bases and J by 5 bases; unmatched bases: 7. This CDR3 comprises 14 residues. In germline, CDR1 is LNHDA, CDR2 SQIVND (reference sequence). This CDR3 is CASSRGGQHQPQHF. CDR3 coding DNA: TGTGCCAGTAGCCGGGGGGGACAGCATCAGCCCCAGCATTTT.

The chain employs TRBV12-5 and TRBJ1-5, with a tentative D call TRBD1 (6 bases). The CDR3 contains 16 residues. V lost 6 bases, J lost 4 bases, and 19 bases lay in between. Germline CDR1 is LGHNT and CDR2 is FRNRAP. CDR3 sequence: CASGLPGAGPNQPQHF. DNA for the CDR3: TGTGCTAGTGGGCTACCAGGGGCCGGGCCAAATCAGCCCCAGCATTTT.

The genes are TRBV10-3 and TRBJ2-5; 13 nucleotides agree with TRBD2. With the DNA end fitting TRBJ2-7 better, the J assignment may be wrong. The germline V gene encodes CDR1 ENHRY and CDR2 SYGVKD. The CDR3 covers 15 residues. The CDR3 nucleotides read TGTGCCTCGCTAGATACGGGACTAGCGGGATACGAGCAGTACTTC. Translating gives CASLDTGLAGYEQYF.

This chain connects TRBV5-1 to TRBJ2-7, with a tentative D call TRBD1 (5 bases). V shed 5 bases and J shed 3 bases, with 18 bases lying between them. The CDR3 extends over 15 amino acids. The germline V gene has CDR1 SGHRS and CDR2 YFSETQ. The CDR3 bases are TGCGCCAGCAGTCCGGAAACAGGAAGGGTCTACGAGCAGTACTTC. Translated: CASSPETGRVYEQYF.

The chain joins TRBV29-1 to TRBJ1-1; no clear D gene. Germline values: CDR1 SQVTM, CDR2 ANQGSEA. The V end lost 5 bases, the J end lost 4 bases, and 20 bases lay between the germline ends. This CDR3 contains 15 residues. As DNA, the CDR3 is TGCAGCGTTTCTCGGGGAGGACTGTTGGGCACTGAAGCTTTCTTT. It translates to CSVSRGGLLGTEAFF.

This sequence joins TRBV7-2 and TRBJ2-7; 11 nucleotides align to TRBD2. Trimming took 8 bases from V and 4 from J; bases not matched to a gene: 10. There are 15 residues in the CDR3. Germline lookup yields CDR1 SGHTA and CDR2 FQGNSA. CDR3 bases: TGTGCCAGCGGCGCCACTAGCGGGAGAGGGTACGAGCAGTACTTC. Its protein is CASGATSGRGYEQYF.